This T cell receptor (beta chain) was documented in a study of CXCR3-negative and CXCR3-positive naive CD8 T cells. On the study more broadly: Sequencing yielded about 150 million TRB reads, roughly 1.5 +/- 0.3 million per library.

Study-level points and caveats: Researchers report that CXCR3-positive naive cells carry more hydrophobic TRB CDR3s than CXCR3-negative naive cells.

CD8+ T cell subsets were each sorted in triplicate, about 310,000 cells apiece. Naivety in CD8+ T cells corresponded to a CD45RO-CCR7+CD27+CD95- phenotype. UMI-labeled TRB cDNA libraries were prepared by 5' RACE. TCRdb re-called the 5' RACE reads and gives one entry per CDR3 protein, without DNA. The sample's table shows roughly 120,000 distinct CDR3 sequences. Comment on this clonotype: The antigen remains undetermined.

The CDR3 consists of 15 residues. This TCR was sampled from a human donor in good health. Some clones in this sample may be carry-over from other donors' samples. This rearrangement joins TRBV23-1 to TRBJ2-3; TCRdb's D call of TRBD1 is untestable without DNA. TRBV23-1 belongs to the ORF category, with a function that is uncertain. The specimen was naive CXCR3+ CD8+ T cells from blood. Subset defined: CD45RO-CCR7+CD27+CD95- naive CD8+ T cells expressing CXCR3 (TNR3+). The CDR3 here is CASTPGQASTDTQYF.